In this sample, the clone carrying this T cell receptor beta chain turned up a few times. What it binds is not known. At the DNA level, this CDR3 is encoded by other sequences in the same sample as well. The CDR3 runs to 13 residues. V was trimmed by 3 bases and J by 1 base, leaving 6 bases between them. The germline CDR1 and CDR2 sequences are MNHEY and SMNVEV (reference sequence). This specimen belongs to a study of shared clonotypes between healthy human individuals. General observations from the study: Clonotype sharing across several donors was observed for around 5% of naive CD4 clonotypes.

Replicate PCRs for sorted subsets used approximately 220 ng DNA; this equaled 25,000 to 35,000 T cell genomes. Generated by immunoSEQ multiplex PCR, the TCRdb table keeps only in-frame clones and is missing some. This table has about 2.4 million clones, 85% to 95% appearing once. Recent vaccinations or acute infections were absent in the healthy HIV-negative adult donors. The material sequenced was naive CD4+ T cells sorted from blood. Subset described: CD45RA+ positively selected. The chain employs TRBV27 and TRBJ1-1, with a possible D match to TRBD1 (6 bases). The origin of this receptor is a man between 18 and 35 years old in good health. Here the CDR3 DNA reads TGTGCCAGCAGTTTGACAGGGAACACTGAAGCTTTCTTT. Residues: CASSLTGNTEAFF.